The sequence of this T cell receptor beta chain was determined in a study of blood T cells in healthy people across ages. Study findings and constraints: A roughly linear age-dependent decrease characterized TCR beta diversity per million T cells.

The use of a sample-barcoded 5' primer and a J-beta primer mix characterized a second PCR of roughly 6 to 11 cycles. Unique molecular identifiers of 12 random nucleotides labeled each cDNA. TCRdb independently ran MiXCR on the 5' RACE reads; one entry per CDR3 protein. Here the sample spans approximately 1,000,000 distinct CDR3 sequences, less than 50% being singletons. Trimming left V 4 bases short and J 4 bases short, with 12 bases between. CDR3 length: 14 residues. Germline V gene lookup returns CDR1 SGHDN and CDR2 FVKESK. This clonotype was detected a few times. As yet, its antigen is unknown. J is TRBJ2-3 and V is TRBV14; no firm D call. The source is a woman aged 55-70 years in good health. Sequences were obtained from blood. The CDR3 sequence is CASSRTAVADTQYF. CDR3 DNA: TGTGCCAGCAGCCGGACGGCTGTGGCAGATACGCAGTATTTT.